These 10 T cell receptor beta chains share one sample of origin, sequenced in a study of CD8 T cells in ankylosing spondylitis. A single record per CDR3 protein comes from TCRdb applying MiXCR to the 5' RACE reads. The sample lists under 300,000 distinct CDR3 sequences, roughly a tenth occurring once. The sequenced material came from blood, either unsorted or a sorted T cell fraction (not recorded which). These receptors came from a male donor with ankylosing spondylitis or in good health (not recorded which).

This clonotype appeared many times. The rearrangement links TRBV10-2 to TRBJ1-1, with D hard to call. CDR1 and CDR2 (germline): WSHSY, SAAADI. Trimming shortened V by 7 bases and J by 4 bases, and 13 bases separated the two germline ends. This CDR3 has 13 amino acids. Written as DNA, the CDR3 is TGCGCCAGCACCCCCCAGGCGGGCACTGAAGCTTTCTTT. As protein: CASTPQAGTEAFF.

In this sample, this clonotype turned up many times. This chain connects TRBV24-1 to TRBJ2-1, with 7 nucleotides matching TRBD2. There are 16 residues in the CDR3. The V and J ends lost 0 bases and 6 bases, in that order; junction bases with no gene match: 7. Per the germline V gene, CDR1 is KGHDR and CDR2 is SFDVKD. CDR3 DNA sequence: TGTGCCACCAGTGATTTGGGGGCGGGAGTGGGCAATGAGCAGTTCTTC. It specifies CATSDLGAGVGNEQFF.

This clonotype was detected ten times or more. This chain uses TRBV11-2 with TRBJ2-3; the match to TRBD2 covers 15 bases. J was trimmed by 5 bases and V by 5 bases; bases with no gene match: 5. The CDR3 length is 16 residues. The germline V gene encodes CDR1 SGHAT and CDR2 FQNNGV. Written as DNA, the CDR3 is TGTGCCAGCAGCCGGACTAGCGGGGGGGCAAAAGATACGCAGTATTTT. Protein product: CASSRTSGGAKDTQYF.

Only a few counts were recorded for this clonotype. The chain recombines TRBV2 with TRBJ2-4, with 9 bases that match TRBD1. J lost 5 bases, V lost 6 bases, and 5 bases had no gene match. The CDR3 is 14 amino acids. Germline CDR1 SNHLY, CDR2 FYNNEI. The CDR3 is CASSPWDRENIQYF. The DNA of the CDR3 is TGTGCCAGCAGCCCTTGGGACAGGGAAAACATTCAGTACTTC.

In this sample, this clonotype turned up a few times. The chain combines TRBV2 with TRBJ2-7; D perhaps matches TRBD2 (5 bases). The CDR3 has 12 amino acids. Germline loops: CDR1 SNHLY, CDR2 FYNNEI. The V gene lost 7 bases and the J gene lost 5 bases, with 12 bases spanning the gap. In DNA, the CDR3 is TGTGCCAGCACCCAAAAGGGAGACGAGCAGTACTTC. Translating gives CASTQKGDEQYF. Complete variable domain (other parts from reference TRBV2 and TRBJ2-7): EPEVTQTPSHQVTQMGQEVILRCVPISNHLYFYWYRQILGQKVEFLVSFYNNEISEKSEIFDDQFSVERPDGSNFTLKIRSTKLEDSAMYFCASTQKGDEQYFGPGTRLTVT.

The genes are TRBV20-1 and TRBJ2-2; D remains ambiguous. Germline values: CDR1 DFQATT, CDR2 SNEGSKA (reference sequence). This CDR3 spans 13 amino acids. With 5 bases removed from V and 7 bases from J, the gap between germline ends came to 14 bases. The CDR3 here is CSAPLPQYGELFF. The DNA of the CDR3 is TGCAGTGCTCCCCTTCCCCAGTACGGGGAGCTGTTTTTT.

This clonotype was counted at least ten times. The chain recombines TRBV5-1 with TRBJ1-1, with 7 bases that match TRBD1. CDR1 is SGHRS, CDR2 YFSETQ, per germline. Germline trimming cut 4 bases from V and 3 bases from J; bases unmatched to any gene: 3. The CDR3 contains 13 residues. The CDR3 protein is CASSSRGDTEAFF. The CDR3, as DNA: TGCGCCAGCAGCAGCAGGGGGGACACTGAAGCTTTCTTT.

The chain joins TRBV7-2 to TRBJ2-2; 13 nucleotides match TRBD2. After removal of 7 bases from V and 3 bases from J, the junction contained 5 bases not matched to a gene. Germline CDR1 and CDR2: SGHTA and FQGNSA. The CDR3 consists of 16 residues. Here the CDR3 reads CASTGLAGVYTGELFF. CDR3 sequence (DNA): TGTGCCAGCACCGGACTAGCGGGGGTCTACACCGGGGAGCTGTTTTTT.

The chain uses TRBV7-2 and TRBJ1-3; D uncertain. Germline V gives CDR1 SGHTA, CDR2 FQGNSA. The V end lost 5 bases, the J end lost 1 base, and 9 bases lay between the germline ends. There are 14 residues in the CDR3. The CDR3 DNA sequence: TGTGCCAGCAGCCGAGGGTGGTCTGGAAACACCATATATTTT. It specifies CASSRGWSGNTIYF.

This clonotype was observed a few times. The chain has TRBV7-3 and TRBJ1-1; no reliable D call. The germline gives CDR1 SGHTA, CDR2 FQGTGA. This CDR3 contains 15 residues. The germline V and J ends were trimmed by 5 bases and 0 bases, with 13 bases remaining between them. CDR3 coding DNA: TGTGCCAGCAGCGCTCAAACAGCCGTGAACACTGAAGCTTTCTTT. This sequence encodes CASSAQTAVNTEAFF.